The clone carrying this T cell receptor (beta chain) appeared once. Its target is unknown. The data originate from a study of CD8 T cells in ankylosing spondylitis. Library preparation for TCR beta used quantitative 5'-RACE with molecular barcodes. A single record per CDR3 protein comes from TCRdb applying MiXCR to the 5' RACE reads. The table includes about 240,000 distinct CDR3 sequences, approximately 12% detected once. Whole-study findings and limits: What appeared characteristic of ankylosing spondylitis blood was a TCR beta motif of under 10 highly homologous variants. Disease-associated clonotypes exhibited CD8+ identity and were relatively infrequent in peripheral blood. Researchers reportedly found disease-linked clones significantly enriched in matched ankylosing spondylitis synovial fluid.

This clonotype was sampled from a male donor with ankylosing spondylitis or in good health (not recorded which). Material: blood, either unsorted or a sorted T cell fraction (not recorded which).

CDR3 sequence: CASRYWVAGVNTEAFF. DNA for the CDR3: TGTGCCAGTCGTTATTGGGTAGCGGGGGTAAACACTGAAGCTTTCTTT. The chain links TRBV19 to TRBJ1-1, with D perhaps TRBD1 (5 bases). CDR3 length: 16 amino acids. Trimming took 8 bases from V and 2 from J, leaving 21 bases between them. Germline CDR1 reads LNHDA; CDR2 reads SQIVND (reference sequence).